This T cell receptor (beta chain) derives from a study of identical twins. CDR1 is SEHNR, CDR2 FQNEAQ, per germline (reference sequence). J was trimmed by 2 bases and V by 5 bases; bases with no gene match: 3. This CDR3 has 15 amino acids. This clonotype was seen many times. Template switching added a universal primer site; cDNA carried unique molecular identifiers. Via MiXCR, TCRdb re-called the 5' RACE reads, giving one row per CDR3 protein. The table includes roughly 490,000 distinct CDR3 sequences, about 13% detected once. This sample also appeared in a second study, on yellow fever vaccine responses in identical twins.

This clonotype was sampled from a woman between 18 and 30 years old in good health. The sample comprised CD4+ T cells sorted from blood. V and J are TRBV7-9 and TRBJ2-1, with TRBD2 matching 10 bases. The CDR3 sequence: CASSPAGGPYNEQFF. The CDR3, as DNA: TGTGCCAGCAGCCCAGCGGGGGGGCCCTACAATGAGCAGTTCTTC.